Each of the 25 T cell receptor beta chains below was sequenced from the same sample in a study of shared clonotypes between healthy human individuals. CD8 cells regarded as naive lacked CD45RO, were positively chosen for CCR7, and omitted terminally differentiated effector memory CD45RA+ cells. The data were produced by immunoSEQ multiplex PCR, yet TCRdb's version contains in-frame clones alone and is incomplete. In the table there are more than 2 million clones, about 95% of which are singletons. The sequenced sample consisted of naive CD8+ T cells sorted from blood. These receptors came from a man between 18 and 29 years old in good health.

Details on this clone: This sample includes further DNA sequences coding for the same CDR3. V usage is TRBV5-6 and J usage is TRBJ2-7; D might be TRBD2 (6 bases). Germline V CDR1 and CDR2: SGHDT, YYEEEE. V shed 2 bases and J shed 3 bases, with 12 bases lying between them. This CDR3 contains 14 residues. CDR3 region: CASSLGSGGYEQYF. In DNA, the CDR3 is TGTGCCAGCAGCTTAGGATCCGGGGGCTACGAGCAGTACTTC.

With respect to this clone: This sample includes further DNA sequences coding for the same CDR3. CDR3 nucleotide sequence: TGCGCCAGCAGCCAAGATCCGCCCGGGGAGCTGTTTTTT. Translated, it gives CASSQDPPGELFF. V usage is TRBV4-3 and J usage is TRBJ2-2; D is ambiguous. Trimming shortened V by 0 bases and J by 6 bases, and 5 bases separated the two germline ends. This CDR3 region has 13 residues. Germline-derived CDR1 and CDR2 are LGHNA and YSLEER.

The chain links TRBV29-1 to TRBJ2-7, with D tentatively TRBD1 (6 bases). The CDR3 contains 13 residues. The germline V gene has CDR1 SQVTM and CDR2 ANQGSEA. Trimming removed 7 bases at V and 2 bases at J, with 15 bases between. DNA for the CDR3: TGCAGCGCAGCTACAGGGTTCGCCTACGAGCAGTACTTC. It codes for CSAATGFAYEQYF.

The rearrangement uses TRBV27 and TRBJ2-7; tentative D call: TRBD1 (5 bases). The CDR3 has 14 residues. With 4 bases removed from V and 5 bases from J, the gap between germline ends came to 15 bases. Germline loops: CDR1 MNHEY, CDR2 SMNVEV (reference sequence). The CDR3 region is CASSYSRSGNEQYF. The CDR3 nucleotides are TGTGCCAGCAGTTACTCCCGGTCAGGGAACGAGCAGTACTTC.

The genes are TRBV2 and TRBJ2-2; 10 nucleotides agree with TRBD1. Germline V gives CDR1 SNHLY, CDR2 FYNNEI. The CDR3 contains 16 residues. V shed 6 bases, J shed 5 bases, and the junction held 9 bases outside the gene matches. The CDR3 DNA is TGTGCCAGCAGACCTCCGGGACAGGGGTTAACCGGGGAGCTGTTTTTT. Translated: CASRPPGQGLTGELFF.

The chain couples TRBV6-6 to TRBJ1-1; 8 nucleotides agree with TRBD1. In germline, CDR1 is MNHNY, CDR2 SVGAGI (reference sequence). V lost 7 bases, J lost 1 base, and 11 bases stayed unmatched. The CDR3 contains 16 residues. CDR3: CASIQFAGTGNTEAFF. CDR3 DNA: TGTGCCAGCATACAATTCGCCGGGACAGGGAACACTGAAGCTTTCTTT.

The chain joins TRBV4-3 to TRBJ2-3; TRBD2 aligns across 9 bases. V gave up 0 bases and J gave up 6 bases; unmatched junction bases: 16. This CDR3 has 19 residues. Per the germline V gene, CDR1 is LGHNA and CDR2 is YSLEER. This CDR3 reads CASSQDLLVAGERADTQYF. The CDR3 DNA is TGCGCCAGCAGCCAAGATCTGCTTGTAGCGGGAGAGCGTGCGGATACGCAGTATTTT.

V gene TRBV6-1 combines with J gene TRBJ2-7, with 8 bases lining up with TRBD1. The CDR3 totals 15 residues. Trimming cost V 7 bases and J 5 bases; bases outside gene matches: 13. The V gene's germline CDR1 is MNHNS and CDR2 SASEGT. CDR3 DNA sequence: TGTGCCAGCACCTATAAGGACAGGGAATTCGACGAGCAGTACTTC. Residues: CASTYKDREFDEQYF.

The chain combines TRBV7-9 with TRBJ2-3, with D tentatively TRBD2 (7 bases). The germline gives CDR1 SEHNR, CDR2 FQNEAQ (reference sequence). The V end was cut by 6 bases, the J end by 0 bases, with 19 bases between. The CDR3 is 17 amino acids. Here the CDR3 reads CASRPVRGGTSTDTQYF. DNA of the CDR3: TGTGCCAGCAGACCAGTGAGGGGGGGCACTAGCACAGATACGCAGTATTTT.

The genes are TRBV11-2 and TRBJ1-1, with a possible D match to TRBD1 (5 bases). The germline CDR1 and CDR2 sequences are SGHAT and FQNNGV. This CDR3 contains 15 residues. V lost 1 base to trimming and J lost 1 base, with 10 bases between them. DNA of the CDR3: TGTGCCAGCAGCTTAGCCTCTACAGGGAACACTGAAGCTTTCTTT. Its protein is CASSLASTGNTEAFF.

The chain uses TRBV19 and TRBJ1-5; D is unresolved. The germline gives CDR1 LNHDA, CDR2 SQIVND (reference sequence). The CDR3 length is 14 residues. V lost 6 bases and J 4 bases, leaving 13 bases between the germline ends. CDR3 region: CASRSGVGNQPQHF. CDR3 nucleotide sequence: TGTGCCAGTAGGAGCGGGGTAGGTAATCAGCCCCAGCATTTT.

This clone came up once. This chain links TRBV7-9 with TRBJ2-1; the match to TRBD2 covers 10 bases. CDR3 length: 16 residues. Germline-derived CDR1 and CDR2 are SEHNR and FQNEAQ (reference sequence). V shed 1 base, J shed 6 bases, and the junction held 6 bases outside the gene matches. CDR3 in amino acids: CASSLDIAGGTNEQFF. The CDR3 DNA sequence: TGTGCCAGCAGCTTAGATATAGCGGGGGGAACCAATGAGCAGTTCTTC. The whole variable domain, filled in from reference TRBV7-9 and TRBJ2-1, reads DTGVSQNPRHKITKRGQNVTFRCDPISEHNRLYWYRQTLGQGPEFLTYFQNEAQLEKSRLLSDRFSAERPKGSFSTLEIQRTEQGDSAMYLCASSLDIAGGTNEQFFGPGTRLTVL.

The chain is built from TRBV19 and TRBJ1-2, with D tentatively TRBD1 (5 bases). The CDR3 is 14 residues long. The germline CDR1 and CDR2 sequences are LNHDA and SQIVND (reference sequence). V dropped 5 bases and J dropped 6 bases, with 16 bases sitting between them. The CDR3 loop reads CASSLKSRDDGYTF. CDR3 nucleotides: TGTGCCAGTAGTCTTAAATCTAGGGACGATGGCTACACCTTC.

This sequence joins TRBV7-9 and TRBJ2-3, with D perhaps given as TRBD1 or TRBD2 (6 bases each). Germline values: CDR1 SEHNR, CDR2 FQNEAQ (reference sequence). The CDR3 is 17 residues long. Trimming cost V 5 bases and J 2 bases, with 20 bases left between them. The CDR3 is CASSPSSLGGYTDTQYF. The CDR3, as DNA: TGTGCCAGCAGCCCTAGTAGCCTAGGGGGGTACACAGATACGCAGTATTTT.

This clone was seen just once. This chain uses TRBV29-1 with TRBJ1-2; D uncertain. V lost 4 bases and J 2 bases, leaving 14 bases between the germline ends. This CDR3 is 14 amino acids long. From germline, CDR1 is SQVTM and CDR2 ANQGSEA. The CDR3 DNA reads TGCAGCGTTGGCGGGGAAGGAGGGAACTATGGCTACACCTTC. As protein: CSVGGEGGNYGYTF.

To note about this clone: At the DNA level, this CDR3 is encoded by other sequences in the same sample as well. The chain combines TRBV7-2 with TRBJ2-7; 8 bases agree with TRBD1. This CDR3 region has 15 residues. Trimming took 1 base from V and 2 from J; bases not matched to a gene: 4. From germline, CDR1 is SGHTA and CDR2 FQGNSA. The CDR3 loop reads CASSLGQGATYEQYF. The CDR3 nucleotides are TGTGCCAGCAGCTTAGGTCAGGGGGCAACCTACGAGCAGTACTTC. Filled out from reference TRBV7-2 and TRBJ2-7, the complete variable domain reads GAGVSQSPSNKVTEKGKDVELRCDPISGHTALYWYRQSLGQGLEFLIYFQGNSAPDKSGLPSDRFSAERTGGSVSTLTIQRTQQEDSAVYLCASSLGQGATYEQYFGPGTRLTVT.

Points on this clone: Other nucleotide sequences from this sample produce the same CDR3. The genes are TRBV5-6 and TRBJ2-7; perhaps TRBD1 as D (5 bases). The CDR3 spans 14 residues. V was shortened by 0 bases and J by 0 bases, with 7 bases between the two germline ends. Germline values: CDR1 SGHDT, CDR2 YYEEEE. DNA for the CDR3: TGTGCCAGCAGCTTGGGAGACAGCTCCTACGAGCAGTACTTC. It specifies CASSLGDSSYEQYF.

This clone was observed a few times. The chain has TRBV5-1 and TRBJ1-4; 8 nucleotides match TRBD1. Trimming cost V 2 bases and J 7 bases; bases outside gene matches: 7. This CDR3 has 15 amino acids. Germline CDR1 is SGHRS and CDR2 is YFSETQ. The CDR3 nucleotides are TGCGCCAGCAGCTTAACAGGGGGGAGAGTTGAAAAACTGTTTTTT. It yields the protein CASSLTGGRVEKLFF.

V gene TRBV29-1 combines with J gene TRBJ2-5; D gene uncertain. Trimming cost V 4 bases and J 5 bases, with 11 bases left between them. CDR1 SQVTM and CDR2 ANQGSEA come from the germline V gene. CDR3 length: 12 amino acids. In DNA, the CDR3 is TGCAGCGTTGGTGGTGGGATGGAGACCCAGTACTTC. Translating it yields CSVGGGMETQYF.

The chain uses TRBV28 and TRBJ1-5, with 8 bases that match TRBD1. The V gene end was trimmed by 3 bases and the J gene end by 6 bases; junction bases not matched to a gene: 13. CDR3 length equals 17 residues. Germline CDR1 reads MDHEN; CDR2 reads SYDVKM. CDR3 nucleotides: TGTGCCAGCAGTTTGAGGATCAGGGGGCGAGCAGGTCAGCCCCAGCATTTT. Translated, it gives CASSLRIRGRAGQPQHF.

About this clone: One junction end does not reproduce the germline sequence, and a read error may be involved. For the CDR3, the DNA is TGTGCTAGCAGCTTAGCAAATAGCGGGAGGCGCCAAGAGACCCAGTACTTC. Its protein product is CASSLANSGRRQETQYF. V and J are TRBV7-7 and TRBJ2-5; TRBD2 matches at 10 bases. CDR3 length: 17 amino acids. Germline V gives CDR1 SSHAT, CDR2 FNYEAQ (reference sequence).

Comment on this clone: Other DNA sequences in this specimen translate into the identical CDR3. The V gene is TRBV5-6, the J gene TRBJ1-2; D unclear. This CDR3 has 13 amino acids. Germline loops: CDR1 SGHDT, CDR2 YYEEEE. Trimming stripped 0 bases from V and 2 bases from J, with 5 bases between. CDR3 protein: CASSLDTNYGYTF. The CDR3 coding sequence is TGTGCCAGCAGCTTGGACACGAACTATGGCTACACCTTC.

The chain links TRBV30 to TRBJ2-1; no clear D. Germline lookup yields CDR1 GTSNPN and CDR2 SVGIG (reference sequence). The CDR3 is made up of 13 amino acids. The CDR3 loop reads CAQTLNSYNEQFF. The DNA for the CDR3 is TGTGCTCAGACTCTCAACTCCTACAATGAGCAGTTCTTC.

This chain connects TRBV7-9 to TRBJ2-7, with a weak D call TRBD1 (5 bases). Germline loops: CDR1 SEHNR, CDR2 FQNEAQ (reference sequence). The CDR3 spans 16 residues. Between the trimmed V and J ends, which lost 1 base and 2 bases, there was a span of 15 bases. CDR3 sequence (DNA): TGTGCCAGCAGCTTAGGCCCCAGGGTCTCCCCCTACGAGCAGTACTTC. Translated: CASSLGPRVSPYEQYF.

This rearrangement joins TRBV2 to TRBJ2-1, with D perhaps matching TRBD1 (7 bases). The CDR3 spans 19 residues. The V end lost 5 bases, the J end lost 2 bases, and 25 bases lay between the germline ends. The germline V gene encodes CDR1 SNHLY and CDR2 FYNNEI. CDR3 region: CASSPGQTGGEYAYNEQFF. In DNA, the CDR3 is TGTGCCAGCAGTCCGGGACAGACGGGCGGGGAGTACGCCTACAATGAGCAGTTCTTC.